Each of the 12 T cell receptor beta chains below was sequenced from the same sample in a study of CD8 T cells in Susac syndrome. With random hexamers, roughly 0.5 to 1 ug RNA was reverse transcribed. TCRdb re-analysed the immunoSEQ multiplex PCR reads in MiXCR, keeping a single row per CDR3 protein. The data hold tens of thousands of distinct CDR3 sequences, with about 96% observed a single time. The sequenced sample consisted of CD8+ T cells from PBMCs. The receptor source for this set is a human donor with Susac syndrome.

CDR3 amino acids: CAGTGSGNTIYF. In DNA, the CDR3 is TGTGCCGGGACGGGCTCTGGAAACACCATATATTTT. This sequence joins TRBV5-4 and TRBJ1-3, with a tentative D call TRBD1 (5 bases). Per germline, CDR1 SGHNT and CDR2 YYREEE (reference sequence). The CDR3 spans 12 residues. The ends were cut back, 10 bases at V and 0 bases at J, with 8 bases in the middle.

The chain couples TRBV9 to TRBJ1-1, with D possibly being TRBD1 (5 bases). CDR1 and CDR2 from the germline V gene are SGDLS and YYNGEE. The CDR3 length is 16 residues. The ends were cut back, 0 bases at V and 4 bases at J, with 16 bases in the middle. The CDR3 reads CASSVAGTVEGTEAFF. CDR3 DNA: TGTGCCAGCAGCGTAGCGGGGACGGTGGAGGGCACTGAAGCTTTCTTT.

The rearrangement joins TRBV24-1 to TRBJ2-5; 7 nucleotides align to TRBD1. The trim removed 9 bases at V and 2 bases at J, leaving 5 bases unmatched. CDR3 length equals 13 residues. Per germline, CDR1 KGHDR and CDR2 SFDVKD. DNA of the CDR3: TGTGCCACCGAGGGACAGCAACAAGAGACCCAGTACTTC. Its translation is CATEGQQQETQYF.

The chain uses TRBV20-1 and TRBJ2-5, with D perhaps matching TRBD1 or TRBD2 (5 bases each). Trimming pared 2 bases from V and 7 bases from J, leaving 17 bases between. The CDR3 has 14 amino acids. Germline CDR1 reads DFQATT; CDR2 reads SNEGSKA (reference sequence). This chain's CDR3 is CSARSTGDPRTQYF. The CDR3 DNA is TGCAGTGCTAGATCAACCGGGGACCCAAGGACCCAGTACTTC.

The chain links TRBV16 to TRBJ1-2; D not certain. The CDR3 sequence is 15 residues long. Germline-derived CDR1 and CDR2 are KGHSY and FQNENV. V lost 0 bases, J lost 4 bases, and 12 bases lay in between. The DNA for the CDR3 is TGTGCCAGCAGCCAATCGGTGGACGCACTCTATGGCTACACCTTC. This codes for CASSQSVDALYGYTF.

This clonotype was seen just once. In nucleotides, the CDR3 is TGTGCCAGCAGTCCCCCGGAAGAGACCCAGTACTTC. The encoded protein is CASSPPEETQYF. The V call is TRBV9, the J call TRBJ2-5; D not certain. The germline V gene encodes CDR1 SGDLS and CDR2 YYNGEE. The CDR3 loop spans 12 amino acids. Trimming left V 5 bases short and J 3 bases short, with 8 bases between.

The chain combines TRBV20-1 with TRBJ1-1; D remains ambiguous. Germline CDR1 and CDR2: DFQATT and SNEGSKA (reference sequence). Trimming took 6 bases from V and 1 from J, leaving 21 bases between them. The CDR3 has 16 amino acids. The CDR3: CSALTRAGLRNTEAFF. The CDR3 coding sequence is TGCAGTGCCCTCACAAGGGCCGGCCTTAGGAACACTGAAGCTTTCTTT.

This chain links TRBV14 with TRBJ2-1; D is possibly TRBD1 or TRBD2 (6 bases each). V shed 2 bases and J shed 8 bases, with 16 bases lying between them. This CDR3 region has 15 residues. Germline CDR1 reads SGHDN; CDR2 reads FVKESK. The CDR3 loop is CASSQTGTLWDEQFF. CDR3 DNA sequence: TGTGCCAGCAGCCAAACAGGGACTCTCTGGGATGAGCAGTTCTTC.

This chain links TRBV19 with TRBJ1-4; TRBD1 matches 7 bases. V lost 8 bases to trimming and J lost 0 bases; unmatched junction nucleotides: 12. The CDR3 sequence is 17 residues long. The germline V gene encodes CDR1 LNHDA and CDR2 SQIVND (reference sequence). CDR3 sequence: CASWGTATTATNEKLFF. CDR3 in DNA: TGTGCCAGTTGGGGGACAGCTACTACTGCAACTAATGAAAAACTGTTTTTT.

V and J are TRBV30 and TRBJ2-1; D may be TRBD2 (5 bases). The V gene lost 2 bases and the J gene lost 0 bases, with 8 bases spanning the gap. The CDR3 covers 14 residues. CDR1 is GTSNPN and CDR2 is SVGIG in the germline V gene (reference sequence). CDR3 DNA: TGTGCCTGGAGTATTGGGAGCTCCTACAATGAGCAGTTCTTC. This translates into CAWSIGSSYNEQFF. Supplemented by reference TRBV30 and TRBJ2-1, the full variable domain reads SQTIHQWPATLVQPVGSPLSLECTVEGTSNPNLYWYRQAAGRGLQLLFYSVGIGQISSEVPQNLSASRPQDRQFILSSKKLLLSDSGFYLCAWSIGSSYNEQFFGPGTRLTVL.

The chain carries TRBV5-1 and TRBJ2-5; D not certain. The CDR3 consists of 14 residues. V was pared by 6 bases and J by 2 bases, with 14 bases between. Germline V gene lookup returns CDR1 SGHRS and CDR2 YFSETQ. The CDR3, as DNA: TGCGCCAGCACCACTGACATGATTCAAGAGACCCAGTACTTC. Residues: CASTTDMIQETQYF.

J is TRBJ2-7 and V is TRBV4-3; 12 bases are shared with TRBD2. Trimming took 4 bases from V and 4 from J; bases not matched to a gene: 8. Per the germline V gene, CDR1 is LGHNA and CDR2 is YSLEER. This CDR3 has 16 amino acids. The CDR3 protein is CASSLRLAGASYEQYF. CDR3 DNA: TGCGCCAGCAGCCTTCGACTAGCGGGGGCCTCTTACGAGCAGTACTTC.